This TCR beta chain was sequenced in a study of OX40 agonist ivuxolimab in advanced cancers. A note on the overall study: The costimulatory receptor OX40 (CD134) was targeted by ivuxolimab, a fully human IgG2 agonistic monoclonal antibody. Intravenous ivuxolimab was administered to patients every 2 weeks at six dose levels: 0.01, 0.1, 0.3, 1.5, 3 and 10 mg/kg. Of the approximately 50 patients in dose escalation, some 19 had hepatocellular carcinoma, roughly 15 had melanoma, 9 had renal cell carcinoma and 9 had head and neck cancer. In the dose-escalation cohort, approximately 80% of patients were male, and the mean age was approximately 60 years with a range of about 20 to 90. Patients were allowed to have had prior anti-PD-1, anti-PD-L1 or anti-CTLA-4 therapy, and approximately 40% of the dose-escalation patients had been treated with checkpoint inhibitors. Three dose-escalation patients achieved partial responses, one with hepatocellular carcinoma and two with cutaneous melanoma. Peripheral TCRbeta sequencing aimed to test whether ivuxolimab altered TCR sequence diversity and caused clonal T-cell expansion. The paper reports the monotherapy dose-escalation portion (N ≈ 52 patients) of the phase I ivuxolimab trial.

Its CDR3 holds 16 amino acids, cysteine through phenylalanine. Only CDR3 DNA is held: 48 bases, read in frame from base 1. The germline V gene gives CDR1 as WSHSY and CDR2 as SAAADI. V gives up 5 bases and J gives up 8 bases, and the segment between their germline ends measures 22 bases. Patients with a history of autoimmune disease or receiving systemic immunosuppression were excluded from the trial. Peripheral blood for TCR sequencing was collected from all dose cohorts at baseline, on cycle 4 day 1, and on cycle 7 day 1. Samples were obtained from an open-label, multicenter, first-in-human phase I dose-escalation trial of ivuxolimab. Adults with locally advanced or metastatic head and neck squamous cell, hepatocellular, melanoma or renal cell carcinoma were enrolled in the trial. Before TCR sequencing, CD4+ T cells and CD8+ T cells were sorted from peripheral blood as separate populations. Comments on this clone: Its antigen is unknown. Base qualities are not at hand, and no much larger clone is one base apart.

Genomic DNA was isolated from the sorted cells so that the TCRbeta CDR3 region could be sequenced. TCRbeta CDR3 regions were sequenced using the immunoSEQ Assay. The clones in this table, taken by TCRdb from immuneACCESS, are in-frame only. Not every clone is retained; where verified, under half of the shortfall comes from an unresolved V gene, and the cause of the rest is unknown. The sample table shows just over 60,000 clones, and approximately 90% are seen once. About an eighth of the sample is held by the ten biggest clonotypes. Broad study findings and their caveats: Which antigens the clonally expanded peripheral T cells were specific for was not determined. Partial responders in the 0.1-3.0 mg/kg groups had among the lowest normalized peripheral clonal expansion, especially among CD8+ T cells. Clonal expansion of both CD4+ and CD8+ blood T cells was observed from baseline to week 6 at doses 0.1 to 3.0 mg/kg. On average, CD8+ T cells showed more expanded clones than CD4+ T cells after ivuxolimab. Low levels of normalized T-cell clonal expansion were also shown by some nonresponding patients.

This sequence was found in an adult with an advanced solid tumor such as melanoma, head and neck, liver or kidney cancer. The rearranged segments are TRBV10-2 and TRBJ2-1, with a tentative D gene TRBD2 over 5 matching bases. The sample was CD4+ or CD8+ T cells sorted from blood, taken in a trial of the OX40 agonist ivuxolimab. At the DNA level, the sequence is TGCGCCAGCAGTTCTGTTCTGGACTCGGTGTCTGATGAGCAGTTCTTC. Its protein product is CASSSVLDSVSDEQFF.